The 11 T cell receptor beta chains reported below all come from one sample, sequenced in a study of cytomegalovirus exposure and HLA in healthy donors. It was with 60 Vbeta and 13 Jbeta primers that the PCR ran. Sequencing used immunoSEQ multiplex PCR; TCRdb keeps in-frame clones, though not all of them. This sample has around 160,000 clones; approximately 85% occur once, and the top ten carry approximately 8.5%. The sequenced sample was PBMCs. The receptors were sampled from a man aged 18 to 29 in good health and CMV-seropositive.

V is TRBV7-9 and J is TRBJ2-3; 7 bases are shared with TRBD2. This CDR3 spans 15 amino acids. V dropped 6 bases and J dropped 2; count of bases not matched to a gene: 8. From germline, CDR1 is SEHNR and CDR2 FQNEAQ (reference sequence). The CDR3 DNA is TGTGCCAGCAGTAACAGCGGGGCCCCCACAGATACGCAGTATTTT. It yields the protein CASSNSGAPTDTQYF.

The J gene is TRBJ2-2, the V gene TRBV5-4; D may be TRBD2 (5 bases). Looked up from germline, CDR1 is SGHNT and CDR2 is YYREEE (reference sequence). The CDR3 totals 12 residues. V was shortened by 4 bases and J by 8 bases, with 9 bases between the two germline ends. CDR3 sequence (DNA): TGTGCCAGCAGCCTAATAGCGGGGGAGCTGTTTTTT. Translating gives CASSLIAGELFF.

The chain carries TRBV13 and TRBJ2-5; TRBD1 agrees at 7 bases. Per the germline V gene, CDR1 is PRHDT and CDR2 is FYEKMQ (reference sequence). The CDR3 contains 15 residues. V shed 5 bases and J 2 bases; nucleotides not matched to a gene: 8. CDR3 DNA: TGTGCCAGCAGCCGAAAGACAGGGATACAAGAGACCCAGTACTTC. It encodes CASSRKTGIQETQYF.

This clone was detected a few times. This sequence joins TRBV6-6 and TRBJ1-1, with D uncertain. Germline values: CDR1 MNHNY, CDR2 SVGAGI (reference sequence). This CDR3 spans 13 amino acids. The V and J ends lost 0 bases and 7 bases respectively, with 9 bases between them. The CDR3 is CASSYSGRDEAFF. The CDR3 DNA reads TGTGCCAGCAGTTACTCGGGGAGGGATGAAGCTTTCTTT.

The V gene is TRBV30, the J gene TRBJ1-5, with D maybe TRBD1 (5 bases). V lost 5 bases to trimming and J lost 7 bases, with 18 bases between them. Germline V gene data show CDR1 as GTSNPN and CDR2 as SVGIG (reference sequence). The CDR3 length is 14 residues. CDR3 sequence: CAWGPEVKGQPQHF. CDR3 DNA sequence: TGTGCCTGGGGTCCTGAGGTAAAGGGGCAGCCCCAGCATTTT.

In its sample, this clone was seen a few times. The genes are TRBV2 and TRBJ2-1, with D hard to call. CDR3 length: 12 residues. The V end lost 3 bases, the J end lost 3 bases, and 3 bases lay between the germline ends. CDR1 SNHLY and CDR2 FYNNEI come from the germline V gene. CDR3 loop: CASSDSYNEQFF. CDR3 nucleotide sequence: TGTGCCAGCAGTGACAGCTACAATGAGCAGTTCTTC.

The chain uses TRBV7-9 and TRBJ1-4; 8 nucleotides agree with TRBD1. Germline V gene data show CDR1 as SEHNR and CDR2 as FQNEAQ (reference sequence). CDR3 size: 14 residues. Germline trimming cut 4 bases from V and 11 bases from J; bases unmatched to any gene: 9. CDR3 bases: TGTGCCAGCAGCTCCGGGACAGGAGGGGAGAAACTGTTTTTT. Amino acid sequence: CASSSGTGGEKLFF. The whole variable domain, filled in from reference TRBV7-9 and TRBJ1-4, reads DTGVSQNPRHKITKRGQNVTFRCDPISEHNRLYWYRQTLGQGPEFLTYFQNEAQLEKSRLLSDRFSAERPKGSFSTLEIQRTEQGDSAMYLCASSSGTGGEKLFFGSGTQLSVL.

Comment on this clone: Other nucleotide sequences from this sample produce the same CDR3. The chain joins TRBV6-5 to TRBJ1-2, with D uncertain. Germline values: CDR1 MNHEY, CDR2 SVGAGI. This CDR3 spans 13 amino acids. Trimming took 6 bases from V and 4 from J, leaving 12 bases between them. Here the CDR3 reads CASRPGGPYGYTF. In DNA form, the CDR3 reads TGTGCCAGCAGACCGGGAGGCCCCTATGGCTACACCTTC.

This clone was counted a single time. The chain joins TRBV5-1 to TRBJ2-2; 13 positions match TRBD2. This CDR3 is 20 amino acids long. Trimming cost V 0 bases and J 2 bases; bases outside gene matches: 10. Germline lookup yields CDR1 SGHRS and CDR2 YFSETQ. CDR3 sequence reads: CASSLVPRTSGGLNTGELFF. The CDR3 nucleotides are TGCGCCAGCAGCTTGGTTCCCCGGACTAGCGGGGGACTCAACACCGGGGAGCTGTTTTTT.

The V and J genes are TRBV2 and TRBJ1-6; TRBD1 might be the D (6 bases). CDR1 and CDR2 from the germline V gene are SNHLY and FYNNEI. The CDR3 is made up of 16 amino acids. V lost 8 bases and J lost 5, with 19 bases in between. This CDR3 reads CASAEGRTENNSPLHF. The CDR3 region has the DNA TGTGCCAGCGCCGAGGGCCGGACAGAGAATAATTCACCCCTCCACTTT.

CDR3 in amino acids: CAWSGQNYEQYF. CDR3 sequence (DNA): TGTGCCTGGAGTGGACAGAACTACGAGCAGTACTTC. This rearrangement joins TRBV30 to TRBJ2-7; the D gene is possibly TRBD1 (5 bases). Germline V gene sequence: CDR1 GTSNPN, CDR2 SVGIG (reference sequence). Trimming removed 1 base at V and 3 bases at J, with 7 bases between. The CDR3 consists of 12 residues.